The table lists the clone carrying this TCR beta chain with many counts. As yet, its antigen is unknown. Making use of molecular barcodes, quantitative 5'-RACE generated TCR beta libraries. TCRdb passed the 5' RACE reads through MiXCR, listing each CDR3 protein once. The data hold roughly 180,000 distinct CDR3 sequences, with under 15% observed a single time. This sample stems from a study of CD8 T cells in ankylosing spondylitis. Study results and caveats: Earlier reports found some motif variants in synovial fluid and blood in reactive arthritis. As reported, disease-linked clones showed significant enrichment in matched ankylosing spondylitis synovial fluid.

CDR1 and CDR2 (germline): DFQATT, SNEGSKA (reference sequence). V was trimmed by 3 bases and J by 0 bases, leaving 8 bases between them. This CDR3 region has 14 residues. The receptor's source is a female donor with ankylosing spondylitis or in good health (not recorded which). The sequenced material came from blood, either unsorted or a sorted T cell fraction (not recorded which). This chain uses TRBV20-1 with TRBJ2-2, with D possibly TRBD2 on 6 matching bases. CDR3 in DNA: TGCAGTGCTAGGGGACTCTCGAACACCGGGGAGCTGTTTTTT. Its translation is CSARGLSNTGELFF.